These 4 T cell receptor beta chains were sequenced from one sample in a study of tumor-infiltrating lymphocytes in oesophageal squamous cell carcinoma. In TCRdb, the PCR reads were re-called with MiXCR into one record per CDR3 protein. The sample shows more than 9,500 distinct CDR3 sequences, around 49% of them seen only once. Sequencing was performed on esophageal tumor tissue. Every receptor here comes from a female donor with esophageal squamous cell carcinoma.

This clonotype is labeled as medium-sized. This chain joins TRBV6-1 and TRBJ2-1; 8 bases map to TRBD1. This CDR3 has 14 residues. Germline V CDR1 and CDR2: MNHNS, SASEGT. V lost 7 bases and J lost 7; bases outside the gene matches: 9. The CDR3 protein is CASTKDRVENEQFF. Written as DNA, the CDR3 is TGTGCCAGCACCAAGGACAGGGTGGAGAATGAGCAGTTCTTC.

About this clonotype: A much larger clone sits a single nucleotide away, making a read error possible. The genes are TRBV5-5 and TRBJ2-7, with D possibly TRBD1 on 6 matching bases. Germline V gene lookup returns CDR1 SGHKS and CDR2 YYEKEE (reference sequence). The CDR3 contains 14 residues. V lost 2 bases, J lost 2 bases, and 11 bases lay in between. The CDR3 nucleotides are TGTGCCAGCAGCTTCTTCGGGACACCCTACGAGCAGTACTTC. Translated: CASSFFGTPYEQYF.

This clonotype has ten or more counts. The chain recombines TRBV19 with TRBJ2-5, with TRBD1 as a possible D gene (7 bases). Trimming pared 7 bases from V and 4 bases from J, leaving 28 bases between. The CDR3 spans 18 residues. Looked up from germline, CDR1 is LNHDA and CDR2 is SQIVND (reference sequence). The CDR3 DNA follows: TGTGCCAGTACCGGAGGGGGCCCGAACAGACAGTACGGAGAGACCCAGTACTTC. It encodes CASTGGGPNRQYGETQYF.

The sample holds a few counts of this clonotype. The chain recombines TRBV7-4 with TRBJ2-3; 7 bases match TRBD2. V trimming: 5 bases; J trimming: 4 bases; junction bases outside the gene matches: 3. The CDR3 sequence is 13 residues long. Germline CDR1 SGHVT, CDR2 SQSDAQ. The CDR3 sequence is CASSPGGPDTQYF. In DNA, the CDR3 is TGTGCCAGCAGCCCGGGGGGTCCAGATACGCAGTATTTT.